This entry features one T cell receptor beta chain sequence. Its antigen remains unknown. This sample is drawn from a study of T cell responses to AZD1222 COVID-19 vaccine. The study, taken as a whole, reports: Baseline seropositivity characterized only a handful of AZD1222 recipients. Vaccine-associated CD4 TCRs spanned spike, dominant at 160-218 and 743-854.

Method: immunoSEQ multiplex PCR; TCRdb's copy keeps in-frame clones and lacks some. The sample includes 150,000 to 200,000 clones, 90% to 95% of them seen just once. The CDR3 totals 14 residues. From germline, CDR1 is SGHRS and CDR2 YFSETQ. V dropped 1 base and J dropped 7 bases, with 11 bases sitting between them. The origin of this receptor is an adult in good health. The chain has TRBV5-1 and TRBJ1-4; D is uncertain. The specimen comprised peripheral blood, sampled on day 0 of AZD1222 vaccination. The CDR3 nucleotides are TGCGCCAGCAGCTTGTTTCGAGGGAGTGAAAAACTGTTTTTT. This translates into CASSLFRGSEKLFF. The full variable domain, rest sourced from reference TRBV5-1 and TRBJ1-4, is KAGVTQTPRYLIKTRGQQVTLSCSPISGHRSVSWYQQTPGQGLQFLFEYFSETQRNKGNFPGRFSGRQFSNSRSEMNVSTLELGDSALYLCASSLFRGSEKLFFGSGTQLSVL.